This T cell receptor beta chain was profiled in a study of cytomegalovirus exposure and HLA in healthy donors. Study-level information: The Caucasian-associated ancestry cluster held around 81% of around 380 genotyped donors. General study results and limits: Later analysis revealed greater clonal expansion in HLA-associated TCR beta chains than in equally common others. 15,000 to 20,000 TCR beta sequences were associated with HLA alleles at 0.05 false discovery rate in a later analysis.

The CDR3 totals 13 residues. The germline V and J ends were trimmed by 4 bases and 3 bases, with 10 bases remaining between them. Germline CDR1 is LNHDA and CDR2 is SQIVND (reference sequence). 60 Vbeta and 13 Jbeta primers were used in PCR. Original handling: About 10 million shared chains were among roughly 81 million unique TCR beta chains counted in a later analysis. Sequencing used immunoSEQ multiplex PCR; TCRdb keeps in-frame clones, though not all of them. Clone size and V and J calls were adopted from that table, with D and trimming inferred from the DNA. This sample has 120,000 or so clones; about 15% occur once, and the top ten carry 2.9%. As regards this clone: Antigen: not known.

The chain carries TRBV19 and TRBJ2-7; TRBD1 is a possible D gene (5 bases). The TCR originated in a female donor in good health and CMV-seropositive. The sample was PBMCs. As DNA, the CDR3 is TGTGCCAGTAGTAGGGGCCGCGACTACGAGCAGTACTTC. This translates into CASSRGRDYEQYF.